This entry is about one T cell receptor (beta chain). Original handling: Nucleated cell counts were estimated from reference gene primer amplification. Only in-frame clones appear in the TCRdb table, and some are missing; sequencing was by immunoSEQ multiplex PCR. V and J calls and clone size follow that table, whereas D and trimming were derived from the DNA. The sample includes approximately 99,000 clones, about 88% seen only once; the top ten take under 2.5%. The data were obtained in a study of blood T cell repertoires in COVID-19. Study information: The United States, Italy and Spain were the sources of the acute and convalescent COVID-19 samples. Sources were T cells, B-cell-depleted T cells, or PBMCs; the material itself was cDNA or gDNA.

V was cut by 4 bases and J by 3 bases, with 10 bases left in between. The CDR3 sequence is 13 residues long. Germline CDR1 reads LNHDA; CDR2 reads SQIVND (reference sequence). The receptor was isolated from a human donor in a cohort sampled during active COVID-19. The sample consisted of peripheral blood. V is TRBV19 and J is TRBJ2-7; D is possibly TRBD1 (5 bases). The CDR3 is CASSTRVLYEQYF. The CDR3, as DNA: TGTGCCAGTAGTACCAGGGTTCTCTACGAGCAGTACTTC.